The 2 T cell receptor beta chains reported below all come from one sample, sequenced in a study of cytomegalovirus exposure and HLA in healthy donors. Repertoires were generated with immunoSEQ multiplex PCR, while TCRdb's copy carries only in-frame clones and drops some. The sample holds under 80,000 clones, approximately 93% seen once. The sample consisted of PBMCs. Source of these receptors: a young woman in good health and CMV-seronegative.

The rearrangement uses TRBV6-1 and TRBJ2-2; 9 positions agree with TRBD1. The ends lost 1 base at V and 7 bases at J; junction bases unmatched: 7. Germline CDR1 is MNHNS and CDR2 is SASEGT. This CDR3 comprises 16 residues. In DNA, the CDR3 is TGTGCCAGCAGTGAAGGAGTGGGACAGGGTTTCGGGGAGCTGTTTTTT. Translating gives CASSEGVGQGFGELFF.

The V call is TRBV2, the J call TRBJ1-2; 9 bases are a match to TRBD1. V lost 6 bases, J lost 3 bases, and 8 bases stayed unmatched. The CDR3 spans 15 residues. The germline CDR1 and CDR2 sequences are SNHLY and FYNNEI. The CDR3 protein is CASSPGTGLDYGYTF. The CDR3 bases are TGTGCCAGCAGCCCCGGGACAGGGCTTGACTATGGCTACACCTTC.